This entry lists 9 T cell receptor beta chains sequenced from one sample in a study of CD8 T cells in Susac syndrome (dated by TCRdb to about 2019). The library was generated by the immunoSEQ multiplex PCR assay. RNA was extracted using the RNeasy kit, and roughly 0.5 to 1 ug of the RNA was reverse transcribed with random hexamers. TCRdb reprocessing: public reads trimmed at Q25 with fastp, clones called with MiXCR, in-frame beta chains kept. For every CDR3 protein sequence, its rows merge into one entry that carries the most common genes and DNA. The sample data list under 200,000 distinct CDR3 sequences, and approximately 96% of these were observed just once. Clones ranked in the top ten supply over 0.12% of the sample. Sequences were obtained from CD4+ T cells from PBMCs. The receptors shown here come from a human donor in good health.

This chain joins TRBV7-2 and TRBJ1-5; weak D call: TRBD1 (6 bases). This CDR3 is built from 17 residues. CDR1 and CDR2 (germline): SGHTA, FQGNSA. With 5 bases removed from V and 0 bases from J, the gap between germline ends came to 17 bases. In DNA form, the CDR3 reads TGTGCCAGCAGCAGAGGGACACGGCGGAATAGCAATCAGCCCCAGCATTTT. Its translation is CASSRGTRRNSNQPQHF.

The chain has TRBV10-3 and TRBJ1-5; TRBD1 matches 9 bases. The germline gives CDR1 ENHRY, CDR2 SYGVKD. The CDR3 runs 14 residues. V dropped 7 bases and J dropped 3; count of bases not matched to a gene: 4. The CDR3 DNA follows: TGTGCCATCAAAGGACAGGGGAACAATCAGCCCCAGCATTTT. This gives the protein CAIKGQGNNQPQHF.

This rearrangement joins TRBV7-2 to TRBJ2-7; D not resolved. With 1 base removed from V and 6 bases from J, the gap between germline ends came to 13 bases. Germline assignment: CDR1 SGHTA and CDR2 FQGNSA. The CDR3 has 14 amino acids. The CDR3 here is CASSLDTSMGEQYF. CDR3 sequence (DNA): TGTGCCAGCAGCTTAGACACCTCCATGGGCGAGCAGTACTTC.

The chain joins TRBV20-1 to TRBJ2-1, with D tentatively TRBD1 (7 bases). V was trimmed by 3 bases and J by 5 bases, leaving 17 bases between them. Looked up from germline, CDR1 is DFQATT and CDR2 is SNEGSKA (reference sequence). The CDR3 is 15 amino acids. The CDR3 protein is CSASLRGTDHNEQFF. DNA for the CDR3: TGCAGTGCTAGCCTCCGGGGGACAGATCACAATGAGCAGTTCTTC.

The chain combines TRBV7-2 with TRBJ2-1; 9 bases agree with TRBD1. CDR1 is SGHTA, CDR2 FQGNSA, per germline. After removal of 4 bases from V and 2 bases from J, the junction contained 6 bases not matched to a gene. This CDR3 region has 16 residues. CDR3 residues: CASSSMTGGAYNEQFF. CDR3 coding DNA: TGTGCCAGCAGCTCGATGACAGGGGGGGCCTACAATGAGCAGTTCTTC.

The genes are TRBV25-1 and TRBJ2-2; no clear D gene. V gave up 3 bases and J gave up 4 bases, with 6 bases separating them. The length of the CDR3 is 13 residues. The V gene's germline CDR1 is MGHDK and CDR2 SYGVNS. The CDR3 DNA reads TGTGCCAGCAGTGACAGAGCCACCGGGGAGCTGTTTTTT. This codes for CASSDRATGELFF. Variable domain in full (rest from reference TRBV25-1 and TRBJ2-2): EADIYQTPRYLVIGTGKKITLECSQTMGHDKMYWYQQDPGMELHLIHYSYGVNSTEKGDLSSESTVSRIRTEHFPLTLESARPSHTSQYLCASSDRATGELFFGEGSRLTVL.

This clonotype is a singleton in its sample. The rearrangement uses TRBV6-5 and TRBJ2-5; D not certain. CDR1 and CDR2 from the germline V gene are MNHEY and SVGAGI. CDR3 length: 13 residues. V dropped 6 bases and J dropped 3 bases, with 11 bases sitting between them. The CDR3 DNA reads TGTGCCAGCAGAAAAGGCTGGGAAGAGACCCAGTACTTC. Protein sequence: CASRKGWEETQYF.

The J gene is TRBJ2-7, the V gene TRBV20-1; perhaps D is TRBD1 or TRBD2 (7 bases each). The V end was cut by 3 bases, the J end by 7 bases, with 13 bases between. This CDR3 has 12 amino acids. CDR1 and CDR2 (germline): DFQATT, SNEGSKA (reference sequence). The CDR3 is CSARPQGGEQYF. CDR3 in DNA: TGCAGTGCTAGGCCCCAGGGGGGGGAGCAGTACTTC.

The chain combines TRBV15 with TRBJ2-5; no clear D. Germline V gene lookup returns CDR1 LNHNV and CDR2 YYDKDF (reference sequence). The CDR3 loop spans 13 amino acids. Trimming removed 4 bases at V and 0 bases at J, with 6 bases between. CDR3 nucleotide sequence: TGTGCCACCAGCAATAATAACCAAGAGACCCAGTACTTC. It translates to CATSNNNQETQYF.